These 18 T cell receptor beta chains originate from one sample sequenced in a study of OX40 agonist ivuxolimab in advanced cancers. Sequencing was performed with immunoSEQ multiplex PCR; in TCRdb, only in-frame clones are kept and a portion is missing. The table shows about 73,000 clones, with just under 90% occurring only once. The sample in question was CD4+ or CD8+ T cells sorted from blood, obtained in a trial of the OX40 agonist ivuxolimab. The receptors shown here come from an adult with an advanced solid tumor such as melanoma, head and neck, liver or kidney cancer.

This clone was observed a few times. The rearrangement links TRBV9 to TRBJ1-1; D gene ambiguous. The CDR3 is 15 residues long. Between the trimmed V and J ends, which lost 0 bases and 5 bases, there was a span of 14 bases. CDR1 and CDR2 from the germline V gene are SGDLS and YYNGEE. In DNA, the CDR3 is TGTGCCAGCAGCGTAGGGATTCGGGAGGGAACTGAAGCTTTCTTT. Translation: CASSVGIREGTEAFF. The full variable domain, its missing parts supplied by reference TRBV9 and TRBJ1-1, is DSGVTQTPKHLITATGQRVTLRCSPRSGDLSVYWYQQSLDQGLQFLIQYYNGEERAKGNILERFSAQQFPDLHSELNLSSLELGDSALYFCASSVGIREGTEAFFGQGTRLTVV.

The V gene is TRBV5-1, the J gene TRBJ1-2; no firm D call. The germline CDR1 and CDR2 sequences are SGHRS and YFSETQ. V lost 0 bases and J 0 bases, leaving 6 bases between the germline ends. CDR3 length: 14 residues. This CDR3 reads CASSLESTNYGYTF. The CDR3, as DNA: TGCGCCAGCAGCTTGGAATCCACTAACTATGGCTACACCTTC.

CDR3 residues: CASSQVGTGIGELFF. CDR3 sequence (DNA): TGCGCCAGCAGCCAAGTCGGGACGGGGATCGGGGAGCTGTTTTTT. The chain couples TRBV4-1 to TRBJ2-2, with D perhaps assigned TRBD1 or TRBD2 (5 bases each). With 1 base removed from V and 7 bases from J, the gap between germline ends came to 13 bases. Per germline, CDR1 MGHRA and CDR2 YSYEKL. The CDR3 spans 15 residues.

CDR3 DNA: TGCGCCAGCAGCTTGGAGTCCGGTGGAAACACCATATATTTT. Translating it yields CASSLESGGNTIYF. This rearrangement joins TRBV5-1 to TRBJ1-3; unclear D gene. Trimming removed 0 bases from V and 3 bases from J, with 7 bases in between. There are 14 residues in the CDR3. The germline gives CDR1 SGHRS, CDR2 YFSETQ.

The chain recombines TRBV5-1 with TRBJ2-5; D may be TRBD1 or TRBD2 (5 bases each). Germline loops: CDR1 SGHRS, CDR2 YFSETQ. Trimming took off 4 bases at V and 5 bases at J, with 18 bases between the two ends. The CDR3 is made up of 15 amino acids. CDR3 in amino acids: CASSLTGIKGETQYF. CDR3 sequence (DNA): TGCGCCAGCAGCCTAACCGGGATCAAGGGGGAGACCCAGTACTTC.

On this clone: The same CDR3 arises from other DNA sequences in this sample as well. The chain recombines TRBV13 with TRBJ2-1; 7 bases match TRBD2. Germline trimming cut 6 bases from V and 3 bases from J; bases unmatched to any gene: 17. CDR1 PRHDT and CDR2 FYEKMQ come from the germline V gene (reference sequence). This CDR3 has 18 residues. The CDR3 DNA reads TGTGCCAGCAGTATTAACGTCCTTCCAGGACTAGTCTACAATGAGCAGTTCTTC. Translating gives CASSINVLPGLVYNEQFF.

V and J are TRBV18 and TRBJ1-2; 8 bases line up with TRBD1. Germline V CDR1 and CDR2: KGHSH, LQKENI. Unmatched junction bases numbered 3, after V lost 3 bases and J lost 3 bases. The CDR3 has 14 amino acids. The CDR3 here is CASSPPTGDYGYTF. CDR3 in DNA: TGTGCCAGCTCACCGCCGACAGGGGACTATGGCTACACCTTC.

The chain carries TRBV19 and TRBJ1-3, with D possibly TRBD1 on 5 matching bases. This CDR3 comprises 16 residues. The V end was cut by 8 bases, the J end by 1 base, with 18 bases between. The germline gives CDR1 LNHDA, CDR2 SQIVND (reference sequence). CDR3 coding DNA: TGTGCCAGTGGATACCCCCAGGGAATGTCTGGAAACACCATATATTTT. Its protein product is CASGYPQGMSGNTIYF.

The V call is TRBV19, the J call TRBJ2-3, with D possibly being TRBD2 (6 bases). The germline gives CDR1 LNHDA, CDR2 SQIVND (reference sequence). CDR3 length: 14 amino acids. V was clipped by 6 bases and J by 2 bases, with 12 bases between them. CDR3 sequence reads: CASRHRDSTDTQYF. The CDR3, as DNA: TGTGCCAGTAGGCACCGGGACTCCACAGATACGCAGTATTTT.

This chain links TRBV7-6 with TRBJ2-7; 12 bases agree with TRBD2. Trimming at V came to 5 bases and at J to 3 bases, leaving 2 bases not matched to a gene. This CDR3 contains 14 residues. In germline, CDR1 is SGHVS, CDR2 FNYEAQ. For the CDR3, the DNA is TGTGCCAGCAGCCGACTAGCGGGGGACTACGAGCAGTACTTC. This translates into CASSRLAGDYEQYF.

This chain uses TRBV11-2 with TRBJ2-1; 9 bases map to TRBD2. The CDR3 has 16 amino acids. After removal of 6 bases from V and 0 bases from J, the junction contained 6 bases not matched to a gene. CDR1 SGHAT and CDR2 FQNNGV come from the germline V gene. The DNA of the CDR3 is TGTGCCAGCAGACCTATTAGCGGGAGCTCCTACAATGAGCAGTTCTTC. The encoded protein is CASRPISGSSYNEQFF.

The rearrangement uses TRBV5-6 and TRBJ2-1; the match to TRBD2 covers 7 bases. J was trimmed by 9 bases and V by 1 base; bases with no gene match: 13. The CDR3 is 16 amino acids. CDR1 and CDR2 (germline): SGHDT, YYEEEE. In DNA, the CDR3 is TGTGCCAGCAGCTTGATACTGGCGAGGGAGGGTCTTGAGCAGTTCTTC. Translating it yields CASSLILAREGLEQFF.

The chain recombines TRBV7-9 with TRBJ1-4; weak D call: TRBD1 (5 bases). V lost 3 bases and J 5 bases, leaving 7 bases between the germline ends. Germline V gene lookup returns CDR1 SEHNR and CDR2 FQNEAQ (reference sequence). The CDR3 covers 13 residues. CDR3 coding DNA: TGTGCCAGCAGCTTCCCAGGGAATGAAAAACTGTTTTTT. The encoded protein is CASSFPGNEKLFF.

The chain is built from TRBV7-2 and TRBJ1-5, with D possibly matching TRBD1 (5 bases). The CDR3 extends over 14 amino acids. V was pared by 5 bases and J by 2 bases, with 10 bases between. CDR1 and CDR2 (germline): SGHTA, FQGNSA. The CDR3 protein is CASSTRDGNQPQHF. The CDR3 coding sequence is TGTGCCAGCAGCACCAGGGATGGCAATCAGCCCCAGCATTTT.

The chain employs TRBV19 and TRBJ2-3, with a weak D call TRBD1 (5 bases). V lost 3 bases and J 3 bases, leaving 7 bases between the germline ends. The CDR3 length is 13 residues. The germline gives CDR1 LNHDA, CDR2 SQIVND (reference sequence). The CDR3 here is CASSIPGTDTQYF. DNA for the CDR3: TGTGCCAGTAGTATTCCAGGGACAGATACGCAGTATTTT.

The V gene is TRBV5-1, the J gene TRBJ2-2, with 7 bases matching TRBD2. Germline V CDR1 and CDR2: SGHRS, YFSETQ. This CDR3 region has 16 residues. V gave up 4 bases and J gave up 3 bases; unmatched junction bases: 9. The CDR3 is CASSTGRGQHTGELFF. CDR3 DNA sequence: TGCGCCAGCAGCACTGGGAGGGGTCAACACACCGGGGAGCTGTTTTTT.

The CDR3 is CASSGASGGQETQYF. The CDR3 nucleotides are TGTGCCAGCAGTGGGGCTAGCGGGGGACAAGAGACCCAGTACTTC. This chain connects TRBV2 to TRBJ2-5; 10 nucleotides agree with TRBD2. V gave up 4 bases and J gave up 2 bases; unmatched junction bases: 4. CDR3 length: 15 amino acids. CDR1 SNHLY and CDR2 FYNNEI come from the germline V gene.

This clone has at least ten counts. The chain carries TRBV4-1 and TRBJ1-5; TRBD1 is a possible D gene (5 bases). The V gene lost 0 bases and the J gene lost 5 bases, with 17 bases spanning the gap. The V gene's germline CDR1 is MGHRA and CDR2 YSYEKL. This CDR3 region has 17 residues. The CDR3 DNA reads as TGCGCCAGCAGCCAAGACCGGGTTGGGGCCCAGGATCAGCCCCAGCATTTT. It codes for CASSQDRVGAQDQPQHF.